The T cell receptor beta chain under discussion was sequenced for a study of cytotoxic CD8 clonotypes in ibrutinib-treated CLL. Study information: Results showed 25 or so partial and 2 complete responses; following median 68 months, approximately 15 remained remitted, approximately twelve advanced. Points from the study as a whole: Clonality showed a rise at ibrutinib response that reversed toward baseline at progression. Higher circulating CD8+ T-cell counts strongly accompanied higher baseline clonality, above age-matched healthy donors.

Assay used: immunoSEQ multiplex PCR; TCRdb lists only in-frame clones, some missing. The sample lists 50,000 to 70,000 clones; roughly 50% were seen once. The CDR3 contains 17 residues. Trimming cost V 4 bases and J 2 bases, with 21 bases left between them. CDR1 ENHRY and CDR2 SYGVKD come from the germline V gene. This clone showed up just once. The antigen remains undetermined. The sequencing here drew on PBMCs, taken at disease progression, from a patient treated with ibrutinib. The V gene is TRBV10-3, the J gene TRBJ2-7; D ambiguous. This receptor was identified in a human donor with chronic lymphocytic leukemia. CDR3 in DNA: TGTGCCATCAGTGTCCCACCGGACGGTCTATCCCCCTACGAGCAGTACTTC. It translates to CAISVPPDGLSPYEQYF.